Listed here is a single TCR beta chain. Its antigen is undetermined. V shed 5 bases and J shed 4 bases, with 12 bases lying between them. Germline V gene lookup returns CDR1 SEHNR and CDR2 FQNEAQ (reference sequence). The CDR3 totals 13 residues. A multiplex PCR was run with 60 Vbeta primers and 13 Jbeta primers. Only in-frame clones appear in the TCRdb table, and some are missing; sequencing was by immunoSEQ multiplex PCR. The sample yields some 150,000 clones, almost 85% seen once. The data were taken from a study of cytomegalovirus exposure and HLA in healthy donors. Notes on the study in general: The study reported that TCR beta sequences accurately predicted HLA-A and HLA-B alleles in most subjects.

The sequence was collected from a man younger than 35 in good health and CMV-seropositive. The rearrangement joins TRBV7-9 to TRBJ2-7; D call uncertain. The source material was PBMCs. The CDR3 nucleotides read TGTGCCAGCAGCGCTCGAGATAGATACGAGCAGTACTTC. It is translated as CASSARDRYEQYF.